Below are 12 T cell receptor beta chains sequenced from a single sample in a study of cytomegalovirus exposure and HLA in healthy donors. PCR involved 60 Vbeta and 13 Jbeta primers. The table came from immunoSEQ multiplex PCR; TCRdb's copy has only in-frame clones and leaves some out. This table holds 180,000 or so clones, approximately 86% found once. The sample taken for sequencing was PBMCs. The receptors derive from a male donor in good health and CMV-seronegative.

V and J are TRBV15 and TRBJ2-3; D is perhaps TRBD2 (5 bases). Deletions cut 0 bases from V and 10 bases from J, with 11 bases between. This CDR3 spans 13 amino acids. Germline assignment: CDR1 LNHNV and CDR2 YYDKDF (reference sequence). The CDR3 spells CATSREKLVAQYF. The CDR3 DNA reads as TGTGCCACCAGCAGAGAAAAACTAGTAGCGCAGTATTTT.

The chain employs TRBV11-2 and TRBJ1-1; perhaps TRBD1 as D (5 bases). Trimming pared 4 bases from V and 2 bases from J, leaving 17 bases between. This CDR3 has 16 residues. Per the germline V gene, CDR1 is SGHAT and CDR2 is FQNNGV. The CDR3 nucleotides are TGTGCCAGCAGCTCCATTCAGGGTTCCCTAAACACTGAAGCTTTCTTT. Its translation: CASSSIQGSLNTEAFF.

The chain has TRBV2 and TRBJ2-7; D ambiguous. CDR3 length: 13 amino acids. Germline V CDR1 and CDR2: SNHLY, FYNNEI. The V gene lost 4 bases and the J gene lost 3 bases, with 10 bases spanning the gap. The CDR3 reads CASSGGTYYEQYF. The CDR3 DNA sequence: TGTGCCAGCAGTGGAGGAACATACTACGAGCAGTACTTC.

The chain carries TRBV13 and TRBJ2-3, with a weak D call TRBD2 (5 bases). Germline-derived CDR1 and CDR2 are PRHDT and FYEKMQ (reference sequence). V lost 6 bases to trimming and J lost 7 bases, with 8 bases between them. The CDR3 has 11 residues. The CDR3 sequence: CASSSGYTQYF. The CDR3 nucleotides read TGTGCCAGCAGTTCGGGGTATACGCAGTATTTT.

This chain links TRBV7-2 with TRBJ2-7; 9 nucleotides line up with TRBD2. The CDR3 contains 15 residues. With V trimmed by 0 bases and J by 7 bases, 7 bases remained unmatched. The germline gives CDR1 SGHTA, CDR2 FQGNSA. CDR3 amino acids: CASSLAGGGVLEQYF. The CDR3 nucleotides read TGTGCCAGCAGCTTAGCTGGCGGGGGGGTCCTGGAGCAGTACTTC.

This chain uses TRBV5-6 with TRBJ1-4; possibly TRBD1 for D (5 bases). This CDR3 comprises 15 residues. CDR1 and CDR2 from the germline V gene are SGHDT and YYEEEE. V lost 0 bases and J 8 bases, leaving 14 bases between the germline ends. Here the CDR3 DNA reads TGTGCCAGCAGCTTGGCCGGAGGGGAGGGAGAAAAACTGTTTTTT. Amino acid sequence: CASSLAGGEGEKLFF.

The chain combines TRBV12-5 with TRBJ1-1; TRBD1 might be the D (5 bases). The CDR3 covers 16 residues. Germline V gene data show CDR1 as LGHNT and CDR2 as FRNRAP. The V gene lost 0 bases and the J gene lost 5 bases, with 16 bases spanning the gap. The CDR3 loop is CASGLVRGAVGTEAFF. CDR3 sequence (DNA): TGTGCTAGTGGTTTGGTACGCGGGGCGGTAGGGACTGAAGCTTTCTTT. The variable domain in full, with the rest retrieved from reference TRBV12-5 and TRBJ1-1, is DARVTQTPRHKVTEMGQEVTMRCQPILGHNTVFWYRQTMMQGLELLAYFRNRAPLDDSGMPKDRFSAEMPDATLATLKIQPSEPRDSAVYFCASGLVRGAVGTEAFFGQGTRLTVV.

The chain links TRBV9 to TRBJ2-5, with D possibly matching TRBD2 (5 bases). The CDR3 has 13 amino acids. Trimming stripped 3 bases from V and 5 bases from J, with 11 bases between. Germline V gene data show CDR1 as SGDLS and CDR2 as YYNGEE. CDR3 amino acids: CASSEGGSETQYF. DNA for the CDR3: TGTGCCAGCAGCGAGGGTGGGAGTGAGACCCAGTACTTC. The whole variable domain, filled in from reference TRBV9 and TRBJ2-5, reads DSGVTQTPKHLITATGQRVTLRCSPRSGDLSVYWYQQSLDQGLQFLIQYYNGEERAKGNILERFSAQQFPDLHSELNLSSLELGDSALYFCASSEGGSETQYFGPGTRLLVL.

In this sample, this clone turned up once. V usage is TRBV7-7 and J usage is TRBJ2-1; unclear D gene. Germline values: CDR1 SSHAT, CDR2 FNYEAQ (reference sequence). This CDR3 has 13 residues. V lost 5 bases, J lost 6 bases, and 11 bases lay in between. The CDR3 DNA follows: TGTGCCAGCAGCCTAGGGTCTAGCAATGAGCAGTTCTTC. It encodes CASSLGSSNEQFF.

The chain uses TRBV6-5 and TRBJ2-3, with 11 bases fitting TRBD2. Looked up from germline, CDR1 is MNHEY and CDR2 is SVGAGI. The CDR3 is made up of 15 amino acids. V gave up 8 bases and J gave up 4 bases; unmatched junction bases: 8. The CDR3, as DNA: TGTGCCAGCGCCGTACTAGCGGGAGATGCAGATACGCAGTATTTT. Translation gives CASAVLAGDADTQYF.

The chain couples TRBV7-3 to TRBJ2-2, with a tentative D call TRBD1 (5 bases). Trimming removed 9 bases at V and 5 bases at J, with 16 bases between. Germline-derived CDR1 and CDR2 are SGHTA and FQGTGA. This CDR3 is built from 14 residues. The CDR3 nucleotides are TGTGCCAGGACGCCCGAGACAGCAACCGGGGAGCTGTTTTTT. This translates into CARTPETATGELFF.

This sequence joins TRBV5-1 and TRBJ2-3, with D unresolved. Trimming removed 9 bases from V and 5 bases from J, with 19 bases in between. Germline values: CDR1 SGHRS, CDR2 YFSETQ. The CDR3 contains 14 residues. CDR3 bases: TGCGCCACCGCTGTTGGGCGTCTCGAAGATACGCAGTATTTT. Encoded protein: CATAVGRLEDTQYF. Filled out from reference TRBV5-1 and TRBJ2-3, the complete variable domain reads KAGVTQTPRYLIKTRGQQVTLSCSPISGHRSVSWYQQTPGQGLQFLFEYFSETQRNKGNFPGRFSGRQFSNSRSEMNVSTLELGDSALYLCATAVGRLEDTQYFGPGTRLTVL.